A selection of T cell receptor beta chains follows, all from one sample in a study of shared clonotypes between healthy human individuals. TCRdb's table, derived via immunoSEQ multiplex PCR, lists solely in-frame clones and lacks some. The data hold 200,000 to 250,000 clones, with 50% to 80% observed a single time. Sequenced input: memory CD4+ T cells sorted from blood. These receptors were collected from a man aged 30-40 years in good health. Each CDR3 is given with its conserved first and last residue. The D gene is left open where the match is weak. Clone size is stated in some rows and not others, as once, few, many or a class when expanded.

D	J	V	size	DNA	CDR3
NA	TRBJ1-1	TRBV5-4	NA	TGTGCCAGCAGCTTGGGGGGGCCGGTGAACACTGAAGCTTTCTTT	CASSLGGPVNTEAFF
NA	TRBJ1-1	TRBV9	few	TGTGCCAGCAGCGACGGGACAACTGAAGCTTTCTTT	CASSDGTTEAFF
NA	TRBJ2-7	TRBV12-1	many	TGTGTTTGGCACTACGAGCAGTACTTC	CVWHYEQYF
TRBD1	TRBJ1-5	TRBV2	NA	TGTGCCAGCCAGGGGGGGCTGGGGCAGCCCCAGCATTTT	CASQGGLGQPQHF
NA	TRBJ2-5	TRBV5-1	NA	TGCGCCAGCAGCTTGGACTCCGAGAAAGGGACCCAGTACTTC	CASSLDSEKGTQYF
TRBD1	TRBJ2-1	TRBV28	NA	TGTGCCAGCAGCCTTGACAGGGGAGGATACAATGAGCAGTTCTTC	CASSLDRGGYNEQFF
NA	TRBJ2-7	TRBV19	NA	TGTGCCAGTAGCCTCAAGAAGGGGTCCTACGAGCAGTACTTC	CASSLKKGSYEQYF
TRBD1	TRBJ2-1	TRBV23-1	NA	TGCGCCAGCAGTCACACTCTTCCCCGGGACAGGGTCGATGAGCAGTTCTTC	CASSHTLPRDRVDEQFF
NA	TRBJ2-1	TRBV11-2	few	TGTGCCAGCAGCTCCCCCGTTGGAGCGGCGAGAGAGCAGTTCTTC	CASSSPVGAAREQFF
NA	TRBJ1-2	TRBV6-1	NA	TGTGCCAGCAGTGAAGTGGGGGGCGTTGATGGCTACACCTTC	CASSEVGGVDGYTF
NA	TRBJ2-1	TRBV5-4	NA	TGTGCCAGCAGCTTGGGGGGGGAGGCCCTCAATGAGCAGTTCTTC	CASSLGGEALNEQFF
NA	TRBJ2-3	TRBV10-3	NA	TGTGCCATCACGGCAGACACAGATACGCAGTATTTT	CAITADTDTQYF
NA	TRBJ2-1	TRBV7-2	NA	TGTGCCAGCTCCTCGAGGGCCTACAATGAGCAGTTCTTC	CASSSRAYNEQFF
TRBD2	TRBJ2-3	TRBV5-6	NA	TGTGCCAGCAGAAAGGGACTAGTAGGTCCAGATACGCAGTATTTT	CASRKGLVGPDTQYF
TRBD2	TRBJ2-7	TRBV2	few	TGTGCCAGCAGTGGGGACTACCCCTACGAGCAGTACTTC	CASSGDYPYEQYF
TRBD2	TRBJ2-1	TRBV6-4	few	TGTGCCAGCACCCACGGGGGGGGTTGCACCTACAATGAGCAGTTCTTC	CASTHGGGCTYNEQFF
NA	TRBJ2-1	TRBV18	few	TGTGCCAGCTCCGGTGAACTAGCCCACAATGAGCAGTTCTTC	CASSGELAHNEQFF
NA	TRBJ1-4	TRBV6-5	few	TGTGCCAGCAGTTACGGACTAGGGGTGGGGGAAAAACTGTTTTTT	CASSYGLGVGEKLFF
NA	TRBJ2-7	TRBV6-5	NA	TGTGCCAGCAGTGGCGACAGGACCTACGAGCAGTACTTC	CASSGDRTYEQYF
NA	TRBJ2-2	TRBV18	NA	TGTGCCAGCTCATTAACAGTAGCGAACACCGGGGAGCTGTTTTTT	CASSLTVANTGELFF
NA	TRBJ1-5	TRBV5-1	few	TGCGCCAGCACCGCGGGGACGGGCAATCAGCCCCAGCATTTT	CASTAGTGNQPQHF
NA	TRBJ2-1	TRBV5-4	once	TGTGCCAGCAGCTTGGATGTGGGTGAGCAGTTCTTC	CASSLDVGEQFF
NA	TRBJ2-3	TRBV11-2	NA	TGTGCCAGCAGCTTAGCGCCCGGCAGGGTAAATGGTACGCAGTATTTT	CASSLAPGRVNGTQYF
TRBD2	TRBJ2-5	TRBV7-6	NA	TGTGCCAGCAGCTTATTTACTAGCGGGATATCCAGGGAGACCCAGTACTTC	CASSLFTSGISRETQYF
NA	TRBJ1-2	TRBV28	NA	TGTGCCAGCAGGGGGACTGCTCTTAACTATGGCTACACCTTC	CASRGTALNYGYTF
NA	TRBJ2-2	TRBV6-6	few	TGTGCCAGCAGCTGGGTCACCGGGGAGCTGTTTTTT	CASSWVTGELFF
TRBD1	TRBJ2-2	TRBV5-4	NA	TGTGCCAGCAGCGCAAACAGGGGGTTGAGCACCGGGGAGCTGTTTTTT	CASSANRGLSTGELFF
TRBD1	TRBJ1-1	TRBV6-6	NA	TGTGCCAGCCAGGGGGGGAATACTGAAGCTTTCTTT	CASQGGNTEAFF
NA	TRBJ2-2	TRBV5-5	once	TGTGCCAGCACCAAGATGGGTCCGAACACCGGGGAGCTGTTTTTT	CASTKMGPNTGELFF
NA	TRBJ2-5	TRBV7-9	NA	TGTGCCAGCAGCTTCGGTGGGCAGGAGACCCAGTACTTC	CASSFGGQETQYF
TRBD1	TRBJ2-5	TRBV19	NA	TGTGCCAGTAGTTTACGGACAGGACGCCAAGAGACCCAGTACTTC	CASSLRTGRQETQYF
NA	TRBJ1-5	TRBV7-2	NA	TGTGCCAGCACCCAACAAGGGGGGGGTCAGCCCCAGCATTTT	CASTQQGGGQPQHF
NA	TRBJ2-5	TRBV6-1	NA	TGTGCCAGCAGTGGAAAAATGCAAGGAGAGACCCAGTACTTC	CASSGKMQGETQYF
NA	TRBJ2-5	TRBV29-1	NA	TGCAGCGCTCTGACAGGTGTGGAAGAGACCCAGTACTTC	CSALTGVEETQYF
NA	TRBJ2-1	TRBV19	NA	TGTGCCAGTAGTATCTCGGGGTACGTGAAAAATGAGCAGTTCTTC	CASSISGYVKNEQFF
NA	TRBJ2-5	TRBV2	once	TGTGCCAGCAGTTTCCCAGGGGCGGGTCAAGAGACCCAGTACTTC	CASSFPGAGQETQYF
TRBD2	TRBJ2-3	TRBV7-2	NA	TGTGCCAGCAGCTCGCTAGCGGGAGCGGATACGCAGTATTTT	CASSSLAGADTQYF
TRBD1	TRBJ2-2	TRBV5-4	NA	TGTGCCAGCAGCTGGGACAGGGCGGACACCGGGGAGCTGTTTTTT	CASSWDRADTGELFF
NA	TRBJ1-5	TRBV6-5	NA	TGTGCCAGCAGTTACTCCCCGGGTCAGCCCCAGCATTTT	CASSYSPGQPQHF
NA	TRBJ1-1	TRBV6-6	NA	TGTGCCAGCAGTGCCCTCATCGCGCCTGAAGCTTTCTTT	CASSALIAPEAFF
TRBD2	TRBJ2-2	TRBV29-1	NA	TGCAGCGTTGAAGGGCCTAGCGGCTTAAACACCGGGGAGCTGTTTTTT	CSVEGPSGLNTGELFF
NA	TRBJ2-7	TRBV28	NA	TGTGCCAGCCAACGTTACGAGCAGTACTTC	CASQRYEQYF
NA	TRBJ2-4	TRBV14	NA	TGTGCCAGCAGCCAAGATCGGGGGGCTAGAGCCAAAAACATTCAGTACTTC	CASSQDRGARAKNIQYF
TRBD2	TRBJ2-5	TRBV2	NA	TGTGCCAGGGGGACTAGCGGGGGCTCCGAGACCCAGTACTTC	CARGTSGGSETQYF
NA	TRBJ2-7	TRBV2	NA	TGTGCCAGCAGTCCGACCCAGGGATCCTACGAGCAGTACTTC	CASSPTQGSYEQYF
NA	TRBJ1-2	TRBV19	NA	TGTGCCAGTAGGGAGGCTAATTATGGCTACACCTTC	CASREANYGYTF
TRBD2	TRBJ2-1	TRBV7-2	NA	TGTGCCAGCAGCTCTTGGCGGGGGGGGTACAATGAGCAGTTCTTC	CASSSWRGGYNEQFF